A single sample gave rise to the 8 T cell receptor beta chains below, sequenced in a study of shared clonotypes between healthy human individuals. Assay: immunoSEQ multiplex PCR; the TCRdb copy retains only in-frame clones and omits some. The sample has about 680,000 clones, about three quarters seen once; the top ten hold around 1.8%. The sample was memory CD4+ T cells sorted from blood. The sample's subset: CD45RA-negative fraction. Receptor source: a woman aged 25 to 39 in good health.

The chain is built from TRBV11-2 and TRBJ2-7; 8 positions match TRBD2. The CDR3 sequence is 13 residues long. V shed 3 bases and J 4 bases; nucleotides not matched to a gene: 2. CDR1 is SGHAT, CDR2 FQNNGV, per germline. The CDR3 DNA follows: TGTGCCAGCAGCTTTTCGGGGGGGTACGAGCAGTACTTC. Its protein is CASSFSGGYEQYF.

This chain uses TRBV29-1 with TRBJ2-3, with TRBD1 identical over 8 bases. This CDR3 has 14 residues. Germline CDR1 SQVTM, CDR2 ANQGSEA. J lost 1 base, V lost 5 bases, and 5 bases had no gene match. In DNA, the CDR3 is TGCAGCGTTTTGACAGGGGTTGGCACAGATACGCAGTATTTT. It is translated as CSVLTGVGTDTQYF.

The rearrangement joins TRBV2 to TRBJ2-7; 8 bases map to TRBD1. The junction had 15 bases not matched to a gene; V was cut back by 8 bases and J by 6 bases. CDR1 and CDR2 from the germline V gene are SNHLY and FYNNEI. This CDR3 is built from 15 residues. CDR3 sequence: CASLRQGSRAAEQYF. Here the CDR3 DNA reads TGTGCCAGCCTGCGACAGGGGTCTCGGGCCGCCGAGCAGTACTTC. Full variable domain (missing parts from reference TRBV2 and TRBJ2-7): EPEVTQTPSHQVTQMGQEVILRCVPISNHLYFYWYRQILGQKVEFLVSFYNNEISEKSEIFDDQFSVERPDGSNFTLKIRSTKLEDSAMYFCASLRQGSRAAEQYFGPGTRLTVT.

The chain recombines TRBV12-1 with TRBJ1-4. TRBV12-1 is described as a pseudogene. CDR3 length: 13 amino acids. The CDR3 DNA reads TGTGCCAGCAGCTCCGCCGGGTATGAAAAACTGTTTTTT. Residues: CASSSAGYEKLFF.

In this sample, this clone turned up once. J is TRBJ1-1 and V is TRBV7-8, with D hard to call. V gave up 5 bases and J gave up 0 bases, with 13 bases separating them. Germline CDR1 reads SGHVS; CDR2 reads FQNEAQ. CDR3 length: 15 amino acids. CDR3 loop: CASSPRRSLNTEAFF. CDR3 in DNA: TGTGCCAGCAGCCCCCGACGGAGCTTGAACACTGAAGCTTTCTTT.

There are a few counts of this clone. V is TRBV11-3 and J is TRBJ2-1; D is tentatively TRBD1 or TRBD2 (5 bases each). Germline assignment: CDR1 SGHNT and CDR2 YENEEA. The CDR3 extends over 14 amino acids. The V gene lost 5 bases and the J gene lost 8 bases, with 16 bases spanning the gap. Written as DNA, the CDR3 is TGTGCCAGCAGCGTCGGGACCTGGGGCGATGAGCAGTTCTTC. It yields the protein CASSVGTWGDEQFF.

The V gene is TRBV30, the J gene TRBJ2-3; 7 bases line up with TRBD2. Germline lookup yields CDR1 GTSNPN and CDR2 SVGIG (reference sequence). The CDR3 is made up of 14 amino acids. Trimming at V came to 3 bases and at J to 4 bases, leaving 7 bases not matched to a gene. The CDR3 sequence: CAWSTGGLADTQYF. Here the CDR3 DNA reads TGTGCCTGGAGCACGGGAGGTCTGGCAGATACGCAGTATTTT.

CDR3 sequence reads: CASSQDVIQGAAKNIQYF. Written as DNA, the CDR3 is TGTGCCAGCAGCCAAGATGTTATCCAGGGGGCGGCCAAAAACATTCAGTACTTC. The genes are TRBV4-2 and TRBJ2-4, with 8 bases lining up with TRBD1. Germline V gene lookup returns CDR1 LGHNA and CDR2 YNFKEQ. The CDR3 extends over 18 amino acids. V shed 0 bases and J 1 base; nucleotides not matched to a gene: 8.